These 7 T cell receptor beta chains share one sample of origin, sequenced in a study of cytomegalovirus exposure and HLA in healthy donors. The data were produced by immunoSEQ multiplex PCR, yet TCRdb's version contains in-frame clones alone and is incomplete. The sample gives 70,000 to 80,000 clones, 90% to 95% of which show up once; roughly 3.2% is in the top ten. Sequencing was performed on PBMCs. The receptors come from a woman between 18 and 30 years old in good health and CMV-seropositive.

The V gene is TRBV10-3, the J gene TRBJ2-3, with D unclear. The CDR3 contains 13 residues. The germline V gene has CDR1 ENHRY and CDR2 SYGVKD. V was clipped by 4 bases and J by 1 base, with 6 bases between them. The CDR3 nucleotides are TGTGCCATCAGTGCGGTAGGCACAGATACGCAGTATTTT. Translation gives CAISAVGTDTQYF.

This chain joins TRBV7-9 and TRBJ1-2, with TRBD1 identical over 8 bases. V lost 4 bases, J lost 10 bases, and 5 bases stayed unmatched. The CDR3 is made up of 12 amino acids. From germline, CDR1 is SEHNR and CDR2 FQNEAQ (reference sequence). The CDR3 here is CASSSGQGFYTF. CDR3 in DNA: TGTGCCAGCAGCTCCGGACAGGGTTTCTACACCTTC. Looking up the rest from reference TRBV7-9 and TRBJ1-2 gives the full variable domain: DTGVSQNPRHKITKRGQNVTFRCDPISEHNRLYWYRQTLGQGPEFLTYFQNEAQLEKSRLLSDRFSAERPKGSFSTLEIQRTEQGDSAMYLCASSSGQGFYTFGSGTRLTVV.

The rearrangement joins TRBV7-9 to TRBJ1-5; D remains unclear. Deletions cut 4 bases from V and 3 bases from J, with 10 bases between. The CDR3 runs to 14 residues. Per the germline V gene, CDR1 is SEHNR and CDR2 is FQNEAQ (reference sequence). In DNA, the CDR3 is TGTGCCAGCAGCTCCGGGAGCAACAATCAGCCCCAGCATTTT. Amino acid sequence: CASSSGSNNQPQHF.

The chain has TRBV28 and TRBJ1-5; D is ambiguous. There are 15 residues in the CDR3. The ends were cut back, 6 bases at V and 9 bases at J, with 21 bases in the middle. CDR1 is MDHEN, CDR2 SYDVKM, per germline. The CDR3 DNA sequence: TGTGCCAGCAGCGTCACCGGGAAGATCGGCGCGCCCCAGCATTTT. Its protein product is CASSVTGKIGAPQHF.

The chain joins TRBV15 to TRBJ2-6; TRBD1 is a possible D gene (6 bases). This CDR3 region has 16 residues. CDR1 is LNHNV and CDR2 is YYDKDF in the germline V gene (reference sequence). V was cut by 3 bases and J by 3 bases, with 12 bases left in between. This CDR3 reads CATSRYQGYGANVLTF. The CDR3 bases are TGTGCCACCAGCAGGTATCAGGGGTATGGGGCCAACGTCCTGACTTTC.

This clone occurred once. The chain recombines TRBV5-1 with TRBJ1-5, with TRBD1 identical over 7 bases. Losses at the gene ends were 4 bases for V and 0 bases for J; bases not matched to a gene: 4. This CDR3 is built from 15 residues. Germline CDR1 SGHRS, CDR2 YFSETQ. CDR3 sequence: CASSTGEVSNQPQHF. The CDR3 bases are TGCGCCAGCAGCACAGGGGAGGTTAGCAATCAGCCCCAGCATTTT.

The rearrangement uses TRBV19 and TRBJ1-2; D is unclear. Deletions cut 9 bases from V and 4 bases from J, with 18 bases between. Looked up from germline, CDR1 is LNHDA and CDR2 is SQIVND (reference sequence). CDR3 size: 14 residues. The CDR3 protein is CASPSDGRTYGYTF. The CDR3, as DNA: TGTGCCAGCCCATCCGATGGGAGGACCTATGGCTACACCTTC.